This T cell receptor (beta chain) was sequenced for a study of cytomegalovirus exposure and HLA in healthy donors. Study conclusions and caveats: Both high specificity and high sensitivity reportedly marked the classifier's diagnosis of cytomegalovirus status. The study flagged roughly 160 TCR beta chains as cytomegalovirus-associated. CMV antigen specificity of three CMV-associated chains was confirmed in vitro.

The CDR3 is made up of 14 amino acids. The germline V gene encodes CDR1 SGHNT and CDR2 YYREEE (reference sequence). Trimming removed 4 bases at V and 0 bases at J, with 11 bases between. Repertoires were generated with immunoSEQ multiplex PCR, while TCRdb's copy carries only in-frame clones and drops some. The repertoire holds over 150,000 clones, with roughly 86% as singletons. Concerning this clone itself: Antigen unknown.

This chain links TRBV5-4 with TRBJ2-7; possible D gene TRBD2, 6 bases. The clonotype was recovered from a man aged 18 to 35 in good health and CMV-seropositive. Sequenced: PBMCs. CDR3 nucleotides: TGTGCCAGCAGCAACCGGGACTTCTCCTACGAGCAGTACTTC. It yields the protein CASSNRDFSYEQYF.